A single T cell receptor (beta chain) is shown here with its context. Here the CDR3 omits its conserved ending phenylalanine or tryptophan, so a read error is the likely source. This entry belongs to a study of T-cell reconstitution after alpha-beta-depleted transplantation in children. Preparing the TCRbeta library involved the use of unique molecular identifiers. TCRdb analysed the PCR reads with MiXCR anew, one entry per CDR3 protein. This table holds about 980,000 distinct CDR3 sequences, about 29% found once. This sample comprised PBMCs, mostly from graft donor cells, obtained 360 days after TCRalphabeta/CD19-depleted stem cell transplant. The TCR was taken from a boy under three years old who had a stem cell transplant for SCID, so the T cells may come from the graft donor.

The CDR3 sequence: CSARALRGNTEAFS. In DNA form, the CDR3 reads TGCAGTGCTAGAGCTTTGCGGGGGAACACTGAAGCTTTCTCT. The chain links TRBV20-1 to TRBJ1-1; D remains ambiguous. The CDR3 has 14 residues. Per the germline V gene, CDR1 is DFQATT and CDR2 is SNEGSKA (reference sequence). V shed 1 base and J shed 1 base, with 10 bases lying between them.